This is a list of T cell receptor beta chains from one sample in a study of PD-1 blockade in classical Hodgkin lymphoma. Measured with immunoSEQ multiplex PCR; TCRdb has only the in-frame clones, and not every one. The table shows 45,000 to 50,000 clones, with 60% to 85% occurring only once. The sample consisted of peripheral blood mononuclear cells (PBMCs), taken before the second cycle of nivolumab. Receptor source: a human donor with classical Hodgkin lymphoma. CDR3s include the opening cysteine and the closing phenylalanine or tryptophan. D genes are given only for firm matches. Only some rows state a clone size, as once, few, many or a class for expanded clones.

J gene: TRBJ2-3
V gene: TRBV2
D gene: NA
clone size: few
CDR3 protein: CASSDISQELPDTQYF
CDR3 DNA: TGTGCCAGCAGTGACATCTCGCAGGAGTTACCTGATACGCAGTATTTT

J gene: TRBJ2-3
V gene: TRBV9
D gene: NA
clone size: NA
CDR3 protein: CASSVRGTSTDTQYF
CDR3 DNA: TGTGCCAGCAGCGTGAGGGGGACTAGCACAGATACGCAGTATTTT

J gene: TRBJ2-7
V gene: TRBV6-6
D gene: TRBD1
clone size: NA
CDR3 protein: CASSWGTGKASVQYF
CDR3 DNA: TGTGCCAGCAGTTGGGGGACAGGGAAAGCAAGCGTGCAGTACTTC

J gene: TRBJ1-1
V gene: TRBV25-1
D gene: NA
clone size: NA
CDR3 protein: CASSQAGEGTEAFF
CDR3 DNA: TGTGCCAGCAGTCAAGCGGGAGAGGGAACTGAAGCTTTCTTT

J gene: TRBJ2-1
V gene: TRBV4-1
D gene: TRBD2
clone size: NA
CDR3 protein: CASSHAPGTSVNEQFF
CDR3 DNA: TGCGCCAGCAGCCACGCTCCCGGGACTAGCGTGAATGAGCAGTTCTTC

J gene: TRBJ2-5
V gene: TRBV5-6
D gene: TRBD1
clone size: NA
CDR3 protein: CASSLYRATGTYF
CDR3 DNA: TGTGCCAGCAGCTTGTATCGGGCGACAGGGACGTACTTC

J gene: TRBJ2-1
V gene: TRBV28
D gene: NA
clone size: NA
CDR3 protein: CASSRYKGWGNEQFF
CDR3 DNA: TGTGCCAGCAGTCGGTACAAGGGCTGGGGCAATGAGCAGTTCTTC

J gene: TRBJ2-7
V gene: TRBV7-2
D gene: NA
clone size: few
CDR3 protein: CASSYFSSDEQYF
CDR3 DNA: TGTGCCAGCAGTTATTTTAGTAGCGACGAGCAGTACTTC

J gene: TRBJ1-3
V gene: TRBV27
D gene: NA
clone size: NA
CDR3 protein: CASSQGLSSGNTIYF
CDR3 DNA: TGTGCCAGCAGCCAGGGCCTGAGCTCTGGAAACACCATATATTTT

J gene: TRBJ2-5
V gene: TRBV19
D gene: TRBD2
clone size: NA
CDR3 protein: CASSPSGGETQYF
CDR3 DNA: TGTGCCAGTAGTCCTAGCGGGGGAGAGACCCAGTACTTC

J gene: TRBJ1-1
V gene: TRBV18
D gene: NA
clone size: NA
CDR3 protein: CASSPLSGLLGTEAFF
CDR3 DNA: TGTGCCAGCTCACCACTGTCAGGGCTCCTGGGAACTGAAGCTTTCTTT

J gene: TRBJ1-2
V gene: TRBV18
D gene: TRBD1
clone size: NA
CDR3 protein: CASSLLYRDREYYGYTF
CDR3 DNA: TGTGCCAGCTCACTCCTCTACCGGGACAGGGAATACTATGGCTACACCTTC

J gene: TRBJ1-5
V gene: TRBV5-1
D gene: NA
clone size: NA
CDR3 protein: CASSFGDPDPQPQHF
CDR3 DNA: TGCGCCAGCAGCTTCGGGGACCCGGACCCGCAGCCCCAGCATTTT

J gene: TRBJ2-1
V gene: TRBV5-6
D gene: TRBD2
clone size: NA
CDR3 protein: CASSLRGGGFNEQFF
CDR3 DNA: TGTGCCAGCAGCTTGAGGGGCGGGGGGTTCAATGAGCAGTTCTTC

J gene: TRBJ2-2
V gene: TRBV19
D gene: NA
clone size: NA
CDR3 protein: CASRSFDRKLDTGELFF
CDR3 DNA: TGTGCCAGTAGGAGTTTTGACAGAAAACTCGACACCGGGGAGCTGTTTTTT

J gene: TRBJ2-2
V gene: TRBV7-3
D gene: NA
clone size: NA
CDR3 protein: CASSLSRATGELFF
CDR3 DNA: TGTGCCAGCAGCTTAAGTAGGGCCACCGGGGAGCTGTTTTTT

J gene: TRBJ2-1
V gene: TRBV7-2
D gene: TRBD2
clone size: NA
CDR3 protein: CASSRTSGGYNEQFF
CDR3 DNA: TGTGCCAGCAGCAGGACTAGCGGGGGATACAATGAGCAGTTCTTC

J gene: TRBJ2-7
V gene: TRBV5-1
D gene: NA
clone size: few
CDR3 protein: CASSFVGRHYEQYF
CDR3 DNA: TGCGCCAGCAGCTTCGTAGGGAGGCATTACGAGCAGTACTTC

J gene: TRBJ1-3
V gene: TRBV13
D gene: NA
clone size: few
CDR3 protein: CASSLGSGTLGNTIYF
CDR3 DNA: TGTGCCAGCAGCTTAGGCTCCGGGACACTCGGAAACACCATATATTTT

J gene: TRBJ2-7
V gene: TRBV9
D gene: TRBD2
clone size: once
CDR3 protein: CASSIAGSSYEQYF
CDR3 DNA: TGTGCCAGCAGCATAGCGGGGAGCTCCTACGAGCAGTACTTC

J gene: TRBJ1-2
V gene: TRBV19
D gene: TRBD1
clone size: once
CDR3 protein: CASSIQGDRGIYGYTF
CDR3 DNA: TGTGCCAGTAGTATACAAGGGGACAGGGGGATCTATGGCTACACCTTC

J gene: TRBJ1-2
V gene: TRBV28
D gene: TRBD1
clone size: once
CDR3 protein: CASSLTAGGIFLDGYTF
CDR3 DNA: TGTGCCAGCAGTTTAACGGCAGGGGGTATTTTTTTGGATGGCTACACCTTC

J gene: TRBJ1-5
V gene: TRBV19
D gene: TRBD1
clone size: NA
CDR3 protein: CASSSTGVSQPQHF
CDR3 DNA: TGTGCCAGTAGTTCAACAGGGGTGAGCCAGCCCCAGCATTTT

J gene: TRBJ1-1
V gene: TRBV11-3
D gene: NA
clone size: NA
CDR3 protein: CASSLGASNTEAFF
CDR3 DNA: TGTGCCAGCAGCTTAGGGGCCTCGAACACTGAAGCTTTCTTT

J gene: TRBJ2-7
V gene: TRBV9
D gene: TRBD2
clone size: NA
CDR3 protein: CASSETSGAAYEQYF
CDR3 DNA: TGTGCCAGCAGCGAAACTAGCGGGGCCGCCTACGAGCAGTACTTC

J gene: TRBJ2-7
V gene: TRBV5-1
D gene: NA
clone size: few
CDR3 protein: CASSLGVGRKGLGEQYF
CDR3 DNA: TGCGCCAGCAGCTTGGGAGTCGGACGGAAGGGGCTCGGGGAGCAGTACTTC

J gene: TRBJ1-1
V gene: TRBV7-8
D gene: TRBD1
clone size: few
CDR3 protein: CASSLVTGRGGATEAFF
CDR3 DNA: TGTGCCAGCAGCTTAGTAACTGGACGAGGGGGCGCCACTGAAGCTTTCTTT

J gene: TRBJ2-3
V gene: TRBV7-3
D gene: TRBD2
clone size: NA
CDR3 protein: CASSLAGGAGDTQYF
CDR3 DNA: TGTGCCAGCAGCTTAGCCGGGGGGGCAGGAGATACGCAGTATTTT

J gene: TRBJ2-7
V gene: TRBV29-1
D gene: NA
clone size: NA
CDR3 protein: CSVVRWGNDEQYF
CDR3 DNA: TGCAGCGTTGTCAGATGGGGGAACGACGAGCAGTACTTC

J gene: TRBJ2-7
V gene: TRBV11-2
D gene: TRBD2
clone size: NA
CDR3 protein: CASNRGSTHEQYF
CDR3 DNA: TGTGCCAGCAACCGCGGGAGTACCCACGAGCAGTACTTC

J gene: TRBJ1-1
V gene: TRBV27
D gene: TRBD1
clone size: NA
CDR3 protein: CASTPQGRGTEAFF
CDR3 DNA: TGTGCCAGCACCCCACAGGGGCGCGGAACTGAAGCTTTCTTT

J gene: TRBJ1-2
V gene: TRBV5-1
D gene: NA
clone size: NA
CDR3 protein: CASSLVWDGSYGYTF
CDR3 DNA: TGCGCCAGCAGCTTGGTATGGGACGGATCCTATGGCTACACCTTC

J gene: TRBJ1-1
V gene: TRBV7-3
D gene: NA
clone size: few
CDR3 protein: CASSPGLLGTEAFF
CDR3 DNA: TGTGCCAGCAGCCCCGGCCTTCTCGGCACTGAAGCTTTCTTT

J gene: TRBJ2-1
V gene: TRBV7-9
D gene: TRBD2
clone size: NA
CDR3 protein: CASSLVAGDYNEQFF
CDR3 DNA: TGTGCCAGCAGCTTAGTAGCGGGGGATTACAATGAGCAGTTCTTC

J gene: TRBJ1-6
V gene: TRBV19
D gene: TRBD1
clone size: few
CDR3 protein: CASSTRQGGAPLHF
CDR3 DNA: TGTGCCAGTAGTACTAGACAGGGAGGGGCACCCCTCCACTTT

J gene: TRBJ2-5
V gene: TRBV7-8
D gene: NA
clone size: NA
CDR3 protein: CASSPYRGDPSLETQYF
CDR3 DNA: TGTGCCAGCAGCCCCTATCGTGGCGACCCGTCCTTGGAGACCCAGTACTTC

J gene: TRBJ2-7
V gene: TRBV2
D gene: NA
clone size: NA
CDR3 protein: CASSEEKGPYEQYF
CDR3 DNA: TGTGCCAGCAGTGAAGAGAAGGGTCCCTACGAGCAGTACTTC

J gene: TRBJ2-3
V gene: TRBV6-6
D gene: TRBD2
clone size: NA
CDR3 protein: CASGASGTADTQYF
CDR3 DNA: TGTGCCAGCGGGGCTAGCGGGACGGCAGATACGCAGTATTTT

J gene: TRBJ2-7
V gene: TRBV7-9
D gene: NA
clone size: NA
CDR3 protein: CASSLGWDEQYF
CDR3 DNA: TGTGCCAGCAGCTTGGGTTGGGACGAGCAGTACTTC

J gene: TRBJ1-2
V gene: TRBV5-4
D gene: TRBD1
clone size: once
CDR3 protein: CASSRTDRAGGYTF
CDR3 DNA: TGTGCCAGCAGCAGAACTGACAGGGCTGGTGGCTACACCTTC

J gene: TRBJ2-7
V gene: TRBV28
D gene: TRBD1
clone size: NA
CDR3 protein: CASSLPGQGAQGEQYF
CDR3 DNA: TGTGCCAGCAGTCTGCCGGGACAGGGGGCGCAAGGCGAGCAGTACTTC

J gene: TRBJ1-6
V gene: TRBV28
D gene: TRBD1
clone size: NA
CDR3 protein: CASSWNRDRDYNSPLHF
CDR3 DNA: TGTGCCAGCAGTTGGAACCGGGACAGAGACTATAATTCACCCCTCCACTTT

J gene: TRBJ1-3
V gene: TRBV6-1
D gene: NA
clone size: NA
CDR3 protein: CASSDGRIVAGNTIYF
CDR3 DNA: TGTGCCAGCAGTGATGGTCGGATTGTAGCGGGAAACACCATATATTTT

J gene: TRBJ1-4
V gene: TRBV18
D gene: NA
clone size: NA
CDR3 protein: CASSLDRLTNEKLFF
CDR3 DNA: TGTGCCAGCTCACTAGACCGCTTAACTAATGAAAAACTGTTTTTT

J gene: TRBJ2-5
V gene: TRBV7-3
D gene: NA
clone size: NA
CDR3 protein: CASSLNPGEETQYF
CDR3 DNA: TGTGCCAGCAGCTTAAATCCGGGAGAGGAGACCCAGTACTTC

J gene: TRBJ2-1
V gene: TRBV2
D gene: NA
clone size: NA
CDR3 protein: CASSEAGKGYNEQFF
CDR3 DNA: TGTGCCAGCAGTGAAGCGGGAAAAGGGTACAATGAGCAGTTCTTC

J gene: TRBJ2-3
V gene: TRBV7-9
D gene: TRBD2
clone size: NA
CDR3 protein: CASSLDGGGQGDTQYF
CDR3 DNA: TGTGCCAGCAGCTTAGATGGCGGGGGGCAGGGAGATACGCAGTATTTT